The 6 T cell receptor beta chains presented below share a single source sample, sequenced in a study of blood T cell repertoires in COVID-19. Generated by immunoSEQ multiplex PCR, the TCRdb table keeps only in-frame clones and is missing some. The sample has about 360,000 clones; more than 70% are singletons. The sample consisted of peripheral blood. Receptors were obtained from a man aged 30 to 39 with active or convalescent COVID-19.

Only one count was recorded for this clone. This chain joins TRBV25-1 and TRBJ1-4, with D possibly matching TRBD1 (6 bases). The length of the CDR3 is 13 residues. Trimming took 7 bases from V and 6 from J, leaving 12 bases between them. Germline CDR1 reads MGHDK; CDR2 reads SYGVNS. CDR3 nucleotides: TGTGCCAGCAACTCAGGGGCGGATGAAAAACTGTTTTTT. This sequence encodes CASNSGADEKLFF.

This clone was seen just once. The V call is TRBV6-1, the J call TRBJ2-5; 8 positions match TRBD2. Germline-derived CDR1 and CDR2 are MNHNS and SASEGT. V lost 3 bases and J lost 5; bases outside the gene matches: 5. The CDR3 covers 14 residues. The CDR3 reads CASSEAGGRETQYF. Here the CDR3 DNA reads TGTGCCAGCAGTGAGGCGGGGGGACGTGAGACCCAGTACTTC.

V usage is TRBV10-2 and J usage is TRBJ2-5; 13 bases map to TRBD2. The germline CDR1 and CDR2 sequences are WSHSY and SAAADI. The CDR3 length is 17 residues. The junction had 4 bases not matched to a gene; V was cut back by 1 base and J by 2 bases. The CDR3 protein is CASSEFGLAGAQETQYF. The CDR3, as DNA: TGCGCCAGCAGTGAGTTCGGACTAGCGGGAGCTCAAGAGACCCAGTACTTC.

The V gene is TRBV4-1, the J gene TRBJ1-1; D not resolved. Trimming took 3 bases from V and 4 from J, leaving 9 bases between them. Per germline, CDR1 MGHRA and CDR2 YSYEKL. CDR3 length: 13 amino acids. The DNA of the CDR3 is TGCGCCAGCAGCCAGCCGGAGCGCACTGAAGCTTTCTTT. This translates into CASSQPERTEAFF.

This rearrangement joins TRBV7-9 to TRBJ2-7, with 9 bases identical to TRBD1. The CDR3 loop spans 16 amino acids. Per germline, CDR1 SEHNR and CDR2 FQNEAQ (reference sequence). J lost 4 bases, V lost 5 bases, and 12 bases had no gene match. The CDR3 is CASSRRGGQGAYEQYF. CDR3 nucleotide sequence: TGTGCCAGCAGCCGTAGGGGGGGACAGGGTGCGTACGAGCAGTACTTC.

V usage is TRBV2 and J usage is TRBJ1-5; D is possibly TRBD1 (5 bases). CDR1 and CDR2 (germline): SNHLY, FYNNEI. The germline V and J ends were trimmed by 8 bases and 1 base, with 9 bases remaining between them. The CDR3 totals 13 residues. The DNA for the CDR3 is TGTGCCAGCGGAGGGGCCAGCAATCAGCCCCAGCATTTT. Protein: CASGGASNQPQHF.